These 8 T cell receptor beta chains came from one sample sequenced in a study of blood T cell repertoires in COVID-19. TCRdb keeps only in-frame clones here, not all; method: immunoSEQ multiplex PCR. The table has more than 300,000 clones, 70% to 90% seen once. Sequences were obtained from PBMCs or T cells enriched from blood (not recorded which). All receptors come from a woman aged 25-40 years who had recovered from COVID-19.

The V gene is TRBV9, the J gene TRBJ1-1; no firm D call. Trimming took 0 bases from V and 7 from J, leaving 10 bases between them. Germline V CDR1 and CDR2: SGDLS, YYNGEE. The CDR3 has 13 residues. The CDR3 reads CASSVVPAGEAFF. CDR3 coding DNA: TGTGCCAGCAGCGTAGTCCCGGCGGGTGAAGCTTTCTTT.

This chain links TRBV4-1 with TRBJ1-2; possibly TRBD1 for D (5 bases). CDR3 length: 17 residues. Per germline, CDR1 MGHRA and CDR2 YSYEKL. The ends were cut back, 0 bases at V and 2 bases at J, with 16 bases in the middle. CDR3 nucleotides: TGCGCCAGCAGCCAAGATCTTGGGCAGGGAATAAACTATGGCTACACCTTC. Translating gives CASSQDLGQGINYGYTF.

A single count supports this clone. The J gene is TRBJ1-4, the V gene TRBV9, with TRBD1 as a possible D gene (5 bases). This CDR3 comprises 14 residues. Germline V gene data show CDR1 as SGDLS and CDR2 as YYNGEE. Trimming shortened V by 3 bases and J by 7 bases, and 13 bases separated the two germline ends. CDR3 residues: CASSEGSVGEKLFF. The CDR3 nucleotides read TGTGCCAGCAGCGAGGGGTCTGTGGGTGAAAAACTGTTTTTT. The full variable domain, with the rest looked up from reference TRBV9 and TRBJ1-4, is DSGVTQTPKHLITATGQRVTLRCSPRSGDLSVYWYQQSLDQGLQFLIQYYNGEERAKGNILERFSAQQFPDLHSELNLSSLELGDSALYFCASSEGSVGEKLFFGSGTQLSVL.

The rearrangement links TRBV11-2 to TRBJ2-7; D is possibly TRBD1 (7 bases). The CDR3 is 14 amino acids. Trimming removed 5 bases at V and 2 bases at J, with 13 bases between. Germline V gene lookup returns CDR1 SGHAT and CDR2 FQNNGV. This CDR3 reads CASSQGGTAYEQYF. For the CDR3, the DNA is TGTGCCAGCAGCCAAGGGGGGACAGCCTACGAGCAGTACTTC.

The V call is TRBV5-6, the J call TRBJ1-2; D perhaps matches TRBD1 (6 bases). The ends were cut back, 0 bases at V and 2 bases at J, with 11 bases in the middle. Germline loops: CDR1 SGHDT, CDR2 YYEEEE. This CDR3 has 15 residues. The CDR3 loop reads CASSLGSGGNYGYTF. The CDR3 DNA reads as TGTGCCAGCAGCTTGGGTTCGGGGGGCAACTATGGCTACACCTTC.

V and J are TRBV18 and TRBJ2-2, with 7 bases fitting TRBD2. The CDR3 length is 16 residues. The V gene end was trimmed by 2 bases and the J gene end by 1 base; junction bases not matched to a gene: 4. CDR1 and CDR2 from the germline V gene are KGHSH and LQKENI. CDR3 in DNA: TGTGCCAGCTCACCAAAGTCTAGCGGGAACACCGGGGAGCTGTTTTTT. Protein: CASSPKSSGNTGELFF.

V usage is TRBV6-1 and J usage is TRBJ2-7; the match to TRBD1 covers 9 bases. CDR1 and CDR2 (germline): MNHNS, SASEGT. The CDR3 contains 14 residues. J gave up 2 bases and V 3 bases, and 2 bases lay outside the gene matches. The CDR3 loop is CASSDRDRAYEQYF. Here the CDR3 DNA reads TGTGCCAGCAGTGACCGGGACAGGGCCTACGAGCAGTACTTC.

The chain couples TRBV15 to TRBJ1-2; 9 bases map to TRBD1. Germline assignment: CDR1 LNHNV and CDR2 YYDKDF (reference sequence). J lost 5 bases, V lost 8 bases, and 6 bases had no gene match. The CDR3 consists of 13 residues. The CDR3, as DNA: TGTGCCACCGCGGGACAGGGAGTATATGGCTACACCTTC. Its protein is CATAGQGVYGYTF.